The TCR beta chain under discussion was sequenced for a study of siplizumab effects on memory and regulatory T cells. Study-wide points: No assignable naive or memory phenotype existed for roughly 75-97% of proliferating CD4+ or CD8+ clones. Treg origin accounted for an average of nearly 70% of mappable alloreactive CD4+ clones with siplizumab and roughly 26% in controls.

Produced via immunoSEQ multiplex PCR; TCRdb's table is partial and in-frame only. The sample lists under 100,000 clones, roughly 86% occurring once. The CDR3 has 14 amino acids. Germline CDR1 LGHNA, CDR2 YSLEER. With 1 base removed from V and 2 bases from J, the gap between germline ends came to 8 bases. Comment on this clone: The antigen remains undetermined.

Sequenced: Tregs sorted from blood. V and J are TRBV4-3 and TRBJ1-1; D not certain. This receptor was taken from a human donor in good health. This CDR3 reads CASSQVRYNTEAFF. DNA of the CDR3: TGCGCCAGCAGCCAAGTCCGATATAACACTGAAGCTTTCTTT.